Listed here is a single TCR beta chain. The antigen remains undetermined. Separate from the approximately 730-subject first cohort, the roughly 120-subject validation cohort was the one that the donors belonged to. This sample was taken from a study of cytomegalovirus exposure and HLA in healthy donors. About the research overall: The roughly 130 validation repertoires used the same platform as the roughly 720 first-cohort repertoires (as reported by a later analysis).

Study conclusions and caveats: Diagnosis of cytomegalovirus status made by the classifier reportedly showed high specificity and sensitivity. Most TCR sequences were seen very rarely across donors, but some public TCRs occurred in many.

Germline lookup yields CDR1 SGHRS and CDR2 YFSETQ. This CDR3 is 15 amino acids long. V was cut by 0 bases and J by 0 bases, with 7 bases left in between. The repertoire was sequenced with immunoSEQ multiplex PCR; TCRdb's copy has only in-frame clones and lacks some. The top ten clones hold 3.6% of a sample with nearly 80,000 clones, over 85% of them seen once. The source of this sequence is a woman aged 25 to 39 in good health and CMV-seronegative. J is TRBJ2-1 and V is TRBV5-1; D call uncertain. The sample consisted of PBMCs. This CDR3 reads CASSLAGSSYNEQFF. The DNA for the CDR3 is TGCGCCAGCAGCTTGGCCGGTAGCTCCTACAATGAGCAGTTCTTC.